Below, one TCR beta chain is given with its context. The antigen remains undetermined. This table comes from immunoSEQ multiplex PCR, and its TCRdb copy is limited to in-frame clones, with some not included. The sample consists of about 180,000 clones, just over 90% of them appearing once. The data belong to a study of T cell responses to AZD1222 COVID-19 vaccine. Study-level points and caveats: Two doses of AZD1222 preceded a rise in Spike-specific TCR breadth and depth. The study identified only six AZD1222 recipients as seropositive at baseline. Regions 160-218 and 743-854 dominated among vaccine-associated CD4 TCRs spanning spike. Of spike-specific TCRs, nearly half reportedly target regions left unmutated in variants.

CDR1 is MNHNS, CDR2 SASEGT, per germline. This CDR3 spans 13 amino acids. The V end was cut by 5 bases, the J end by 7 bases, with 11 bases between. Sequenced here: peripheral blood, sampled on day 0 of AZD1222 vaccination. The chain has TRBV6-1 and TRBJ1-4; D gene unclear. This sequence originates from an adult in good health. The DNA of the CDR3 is TGTGCCAGCAGTTCGGTTGGTGGTGAAAAACTGTTTTTT. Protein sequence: CASSSVGGEKLFF.